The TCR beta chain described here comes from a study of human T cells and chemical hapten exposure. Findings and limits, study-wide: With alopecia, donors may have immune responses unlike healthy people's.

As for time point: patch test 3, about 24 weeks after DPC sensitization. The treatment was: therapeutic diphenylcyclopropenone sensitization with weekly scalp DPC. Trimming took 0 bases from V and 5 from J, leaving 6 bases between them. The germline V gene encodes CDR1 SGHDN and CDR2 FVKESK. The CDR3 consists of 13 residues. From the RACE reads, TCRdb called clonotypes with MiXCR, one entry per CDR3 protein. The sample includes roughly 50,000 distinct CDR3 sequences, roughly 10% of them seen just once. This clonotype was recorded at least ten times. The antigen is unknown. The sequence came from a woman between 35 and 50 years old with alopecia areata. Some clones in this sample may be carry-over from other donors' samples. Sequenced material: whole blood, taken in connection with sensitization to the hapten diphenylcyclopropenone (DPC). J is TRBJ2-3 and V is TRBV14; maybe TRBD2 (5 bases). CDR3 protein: CASSQDRGDTQYF. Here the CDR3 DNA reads TGTGCCAGCAGCCAAGATCGGGGAGATACGCAGTATTTT.